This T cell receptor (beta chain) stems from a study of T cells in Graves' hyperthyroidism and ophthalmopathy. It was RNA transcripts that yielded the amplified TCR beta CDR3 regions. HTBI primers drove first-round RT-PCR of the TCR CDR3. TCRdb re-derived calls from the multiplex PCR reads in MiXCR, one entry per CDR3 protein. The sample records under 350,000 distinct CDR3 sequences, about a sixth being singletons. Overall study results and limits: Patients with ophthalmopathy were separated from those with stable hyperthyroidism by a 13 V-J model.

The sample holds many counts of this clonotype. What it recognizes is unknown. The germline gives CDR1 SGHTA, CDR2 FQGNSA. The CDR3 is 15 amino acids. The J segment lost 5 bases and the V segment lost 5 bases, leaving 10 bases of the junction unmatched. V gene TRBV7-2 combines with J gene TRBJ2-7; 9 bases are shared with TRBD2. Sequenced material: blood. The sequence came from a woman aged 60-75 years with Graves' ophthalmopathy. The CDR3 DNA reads TGTGCCAGCAGCCCGGCGGGACTAGCCGGCCACGAGCAGTACTTC. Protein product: CASSPAGLAGHEQYF. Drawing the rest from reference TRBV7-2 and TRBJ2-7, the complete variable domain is GAGVSQSPSNKVTEKGKDVELRCDPISGHTALYWYRQSLGQGLEFLIYFQGNSAPDKSGLPSDRFSAERTGGSVSTLTIQRTQQEDSAVYLCASSPAGLAGHEQYFGPGTRLTVT.